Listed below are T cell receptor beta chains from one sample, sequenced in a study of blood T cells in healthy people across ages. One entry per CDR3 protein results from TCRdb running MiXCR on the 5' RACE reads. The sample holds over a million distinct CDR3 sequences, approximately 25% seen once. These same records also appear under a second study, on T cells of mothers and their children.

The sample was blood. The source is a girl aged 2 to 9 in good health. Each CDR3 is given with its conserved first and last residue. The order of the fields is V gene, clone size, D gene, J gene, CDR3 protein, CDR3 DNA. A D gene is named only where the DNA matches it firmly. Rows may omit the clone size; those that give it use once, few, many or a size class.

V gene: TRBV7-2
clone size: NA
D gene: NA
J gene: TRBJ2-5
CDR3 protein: CASSLARLVMGETQYF
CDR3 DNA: TGTGCCAGCAGCTTAGCTCGACTAGTAATGGGTGAGACCCAGTACTTC

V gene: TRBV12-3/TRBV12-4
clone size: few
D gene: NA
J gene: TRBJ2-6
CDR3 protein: CASSLASKGPEAGANVLTF
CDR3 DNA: TGTGCCAGCAGTTTAGCCTCGAAAGGCCCGGAGGCGGGGGCCAACGTCCTGACTTTC

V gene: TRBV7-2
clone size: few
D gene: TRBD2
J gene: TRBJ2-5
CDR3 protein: CASSWGASGSQETQYF
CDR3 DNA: TGTGCCAGCAGCTGGGGGGCTAGCGGGTCACAAGAGACCCAGTACTTC

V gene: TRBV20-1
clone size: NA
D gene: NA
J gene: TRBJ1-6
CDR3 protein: CSARAQGYSPLHF
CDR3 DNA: TGCAGTGCTAGAGCCCAGGGGTATTCACCCCTCCACTTT

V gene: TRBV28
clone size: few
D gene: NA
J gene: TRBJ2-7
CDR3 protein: CASSSSQSYEQYF
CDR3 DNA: TGTGCCAGCAGTTCGTCCCAGTCCTACGAGCAGTACTTC

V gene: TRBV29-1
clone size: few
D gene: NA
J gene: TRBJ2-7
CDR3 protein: CSVGGGGSYEQYF
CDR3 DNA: TGCAGCGTTGGTGGGGGGGGCTCATACGAGCAGTACTTC

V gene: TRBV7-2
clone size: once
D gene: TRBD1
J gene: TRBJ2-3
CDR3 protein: CASSRPRDRGRADTQYF
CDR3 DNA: TGTGCCAGCAGCCGCCCGAGGGACAGGGGTCGAGCAGATACGCAGTATTTT

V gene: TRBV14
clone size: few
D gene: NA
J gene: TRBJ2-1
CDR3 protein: CASSRKTFSSYNEQFF
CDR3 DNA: TGTGCCAGCAGCCGGAAGACTTTCAGCTCCTACAATGAGCAGTTCTTC

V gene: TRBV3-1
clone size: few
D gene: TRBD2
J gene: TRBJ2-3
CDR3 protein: CASSQEPAGEYRDTQYF
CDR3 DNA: TGTGCCAGCAGCCAAGAACCAGCGGGGGAGTACAGAGATACGCAGTATTTT

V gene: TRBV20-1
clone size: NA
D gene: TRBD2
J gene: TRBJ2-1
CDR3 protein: CSAKGGLAGEYNEQFF
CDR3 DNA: TGCAGTGCTAAAGGCGGACTAGCGGGAGAATACAATGAGCAGTTCTTC

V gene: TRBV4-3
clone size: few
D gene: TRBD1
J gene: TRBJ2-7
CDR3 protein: CAGSPGQGNDEQYF
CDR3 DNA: TGCGCCGGCAGCCCGGGACAGGGGAACGACGAGCAGTACTTC

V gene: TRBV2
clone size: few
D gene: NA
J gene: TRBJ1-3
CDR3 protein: CAILAPGNTIYF
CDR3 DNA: TGTGCCATCCTGGCGCCCGGAAACACCATATATTTT

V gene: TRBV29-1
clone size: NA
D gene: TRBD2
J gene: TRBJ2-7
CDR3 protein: CSVLAGDGSYEQYF
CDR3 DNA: TGCAGCGTTTTAGCGGGAGATGGATCCTACGAGCAGTACTTC

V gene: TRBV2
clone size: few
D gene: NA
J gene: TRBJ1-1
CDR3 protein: CASRGGGMNTEAFF
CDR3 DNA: TGTGCCAGCCGAGGGGGAGGCATGAACACTGAAGCTTTCTTT

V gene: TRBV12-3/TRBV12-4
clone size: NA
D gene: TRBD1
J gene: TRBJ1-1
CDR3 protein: CASSPPLEGADTEAFF
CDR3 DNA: TGTGCCAGCAGTCCACCCTTGGAGGGGGCGGACACTGAAGCTTTCTTT

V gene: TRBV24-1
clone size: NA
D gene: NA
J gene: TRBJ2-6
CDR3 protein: CATSEGIGANVLTF
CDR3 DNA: TGTGCCACCAGTGAGGGAATTGGGGCCAACGTCCTGACTTTC

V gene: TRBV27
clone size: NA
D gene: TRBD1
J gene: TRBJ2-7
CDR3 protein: CASSGQGINEQYF
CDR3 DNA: TGTGCCAGCTCAGGACAGGGTATCAACGAGCAGTACTTC

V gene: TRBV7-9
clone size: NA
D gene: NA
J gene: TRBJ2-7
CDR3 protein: CASSEKGLFYEQYF
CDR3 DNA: TGTGCCAGCAGCGAGAAAGGCCTTTTCTACGAGCAGTACTTC

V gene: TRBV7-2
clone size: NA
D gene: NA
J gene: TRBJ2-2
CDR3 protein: CASSSWARNTGELFF
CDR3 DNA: TGTGCCAGCAGCTCCTGGGCGCGGAACACCGGGGAGCTGTTTTTT

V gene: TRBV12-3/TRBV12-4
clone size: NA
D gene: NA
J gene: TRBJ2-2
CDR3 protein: CASDRAGVTGELFF
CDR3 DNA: TGTGCCAGCGATAGGGCAGGGGTCACCGGGGAGCTGTTTTTT

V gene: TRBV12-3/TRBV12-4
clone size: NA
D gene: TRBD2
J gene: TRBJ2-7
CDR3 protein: CASSATSGGTYEQYF
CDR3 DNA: TGTGCCAGCAGTGCGACTAGCGGGGGCACCTACGAGCAGTACTTC

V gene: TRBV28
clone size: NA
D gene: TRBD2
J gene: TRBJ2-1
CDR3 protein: CASSFAGGLVQNEQFF
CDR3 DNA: TGTGCCAGCAGTTTTGCGGGAGGGTTAGTTCAGAATGAGCAGTTCTTC

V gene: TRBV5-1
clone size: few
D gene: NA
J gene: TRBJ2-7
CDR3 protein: CASSLEGSPYEQYF
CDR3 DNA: TGCGCCAGCAGCTTGGAAGGGAGCCCCTACGAGCAGTACTTC

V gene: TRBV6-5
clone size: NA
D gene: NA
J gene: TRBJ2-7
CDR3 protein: CASGRRASGEQYF
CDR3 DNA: TGTGCCAGCGGTAGGAGAGCTTCGGGAGAGCAGTACTTC

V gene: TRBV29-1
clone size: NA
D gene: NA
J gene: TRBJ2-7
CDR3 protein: CSVRAGYEQYF
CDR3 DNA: TGCAGCGTGAGGGCGGGCTACGAGCAGTACTTC

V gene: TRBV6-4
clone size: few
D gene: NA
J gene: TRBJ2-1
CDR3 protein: CAWYNEQFF
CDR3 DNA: TGTGCCTGGTACAATGAGCAGTTCTTC

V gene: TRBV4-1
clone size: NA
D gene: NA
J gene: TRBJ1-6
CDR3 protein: CASSQDRAGRRTISPLHF
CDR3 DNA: TGCGCCAGCAGCCAAGATCGGGCGGGCCGGAGAACTATTTCACCCCTCCACTTT

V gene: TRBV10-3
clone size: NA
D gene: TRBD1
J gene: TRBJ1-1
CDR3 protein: CAITGEIWAEAFF
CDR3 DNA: TGTGCCATAACAGGGGAGATTTGGGCTGAAGCTTTCTTT

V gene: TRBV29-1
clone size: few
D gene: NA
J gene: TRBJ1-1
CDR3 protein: CSADISNTEAFF
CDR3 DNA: TGCAGCGCGGACATTTCGAACACTGAAGCTTTCTTT

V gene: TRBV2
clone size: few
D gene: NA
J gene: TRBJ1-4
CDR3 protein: CASRRQIRDEKLFF
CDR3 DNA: TGTGCCAGCAGAAGACAGATTAGGGATGAAAAACTGTTTTTT

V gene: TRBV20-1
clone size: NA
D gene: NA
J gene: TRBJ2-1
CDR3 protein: CSARETGHSPYNEQFF
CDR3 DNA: TGCAGTGCTAGAGAAACAGGTCATAGCCCCTACAATGAGCAGTTCTTC

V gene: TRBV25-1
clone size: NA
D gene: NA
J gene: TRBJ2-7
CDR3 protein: CASSDSRHVTYEQYF
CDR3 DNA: TGTGCCAGCAGTGATTCTCGGCACGTAACCTACGAGCAGTACTTC

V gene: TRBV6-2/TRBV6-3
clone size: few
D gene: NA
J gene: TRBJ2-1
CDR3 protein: CASSSQGRLNEQFF
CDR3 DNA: TGTGCCAGCAGTTCCCAGGGACGCCTTAATGAGCAGTTCTTC

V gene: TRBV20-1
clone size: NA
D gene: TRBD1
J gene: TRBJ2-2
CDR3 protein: CSARDLRTGGTGELFF
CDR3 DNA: TGCAGTGCTAGAGATCTAAGGACAGGCGGGACCGGGGAGCTGTTTTTT

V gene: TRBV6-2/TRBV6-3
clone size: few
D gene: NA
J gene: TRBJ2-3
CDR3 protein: CASSWVDTQYF
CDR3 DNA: TGTGCCAGCAGTTGGGTAGATACGCAGTATTTT

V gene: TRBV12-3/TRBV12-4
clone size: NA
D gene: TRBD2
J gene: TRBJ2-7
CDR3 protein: CASSPSGGRDEQYF
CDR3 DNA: TGTGCCAGCAGTCCCTCGGGGGGTAGGGACGAGCAGTACTTC

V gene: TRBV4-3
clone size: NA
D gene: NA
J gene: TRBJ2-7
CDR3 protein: CASSHNRAGEQYF
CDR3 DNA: TGCGCCAGCAGCCATAACAGGGCGGGGGAGCAGTACTTC

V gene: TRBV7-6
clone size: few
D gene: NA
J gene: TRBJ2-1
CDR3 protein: CASSHERTGNSNEQFF
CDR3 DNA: TGTGCCAGCAGCCACGAGAGGACGGGCAACTCGAATGAGCAGTTCTTC

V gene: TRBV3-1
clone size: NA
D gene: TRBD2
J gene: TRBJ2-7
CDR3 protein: CASSQAPSGSDYEQYF
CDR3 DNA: TGTGCCAGCAGCCAAGCGCCTAGCGGGAGCGACTACGAGCAGTACTTC

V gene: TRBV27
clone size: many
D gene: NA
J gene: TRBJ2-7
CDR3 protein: CASSLRGNLYEQYF
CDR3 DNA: TGTGCCAGCAGCTTAAGGGGGAACCTCTACGAGCAGTACTTC

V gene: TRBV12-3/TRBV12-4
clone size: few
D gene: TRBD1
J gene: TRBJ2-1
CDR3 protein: CASSLTGVKGDEQFF
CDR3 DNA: TGTGCCAGCAGTTTGACAGGGGTCAAGGGCGATGAGCAGTTCTTC

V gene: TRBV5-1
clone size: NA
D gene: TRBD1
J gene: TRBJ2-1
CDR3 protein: CASSWDRASTQLGQDEQFF
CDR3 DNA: TGCGCCAGCAGCTGGGACAGGGCATCAACCCAATTGGGCCAGGATGAGCAGTTCTTC

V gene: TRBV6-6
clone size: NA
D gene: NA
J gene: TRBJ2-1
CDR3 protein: CASPRIPVGEQFF
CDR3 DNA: TGTGCCAGCCCCCGAATTCCGGTGGGTGAGCAGTTCTTC

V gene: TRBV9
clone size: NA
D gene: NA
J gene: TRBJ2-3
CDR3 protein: CASSASQGPYFTDTQYF
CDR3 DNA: TGTGCCAGCAGCGCCTCCCAGGGTCCCTACTTCACAGATACGCAGTATTTT

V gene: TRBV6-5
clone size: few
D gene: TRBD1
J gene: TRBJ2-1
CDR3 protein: CASSYVQGVNNEQFF
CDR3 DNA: TGTGCCAGCAGTTACGTACAGGGGGTAAACAATGAGCAGTTCTTC

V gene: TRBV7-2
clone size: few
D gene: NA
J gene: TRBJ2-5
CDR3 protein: CASSLQGTQETQYF
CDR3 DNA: TGTGCCAGCAGCCTACAGGGCACACAAGAGACCCAGTACTTC

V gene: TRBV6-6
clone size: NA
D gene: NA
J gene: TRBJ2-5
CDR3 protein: CASTPGEETQYF
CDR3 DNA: TGTGCCAGCACGCCCGGGGAAGAGACCCAGTACTTC

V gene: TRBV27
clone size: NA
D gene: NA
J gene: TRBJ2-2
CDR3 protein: CASSSGAVNTGELFF
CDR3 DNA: TGTGCCAGCAGTTCCGGGGCGGTGAACACCGGGGAGCTGTTTTTT

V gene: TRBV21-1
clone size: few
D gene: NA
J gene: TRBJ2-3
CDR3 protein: CASSKMEGRSNTQYF
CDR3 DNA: TGTGCCAGCAGCAAAATGGAGGGCCGGTCGAATACGCAGTATTTT

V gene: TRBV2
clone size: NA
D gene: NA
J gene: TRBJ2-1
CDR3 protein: CASSKQSSYNEQFF
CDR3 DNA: TGTGCCAGCAGCAAACAGAGCTCCTACAATGAGCAGTTCTTC

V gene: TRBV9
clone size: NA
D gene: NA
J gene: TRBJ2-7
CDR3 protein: CASSVGVRSFPYEQYF
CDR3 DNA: TGTGCCAGCAGCGTAGGTGTCCGAAGCTTCCCCTACGAGCAGTACTTC

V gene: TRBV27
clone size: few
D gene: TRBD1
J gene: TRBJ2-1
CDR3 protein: CASSHDRGPYNEQFF
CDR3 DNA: TGTGCCAGCAGCCACGACAGGGGACCCTACAATGAGCAGTTCTTC

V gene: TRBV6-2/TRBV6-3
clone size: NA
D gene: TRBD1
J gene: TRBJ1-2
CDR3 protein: CASSSPGQGLYGYTF
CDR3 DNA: TGTGCCAGCAGTTCCCCGGGACAGGGACTCTATGGCTACACCTTC

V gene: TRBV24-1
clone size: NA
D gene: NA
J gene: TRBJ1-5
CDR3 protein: CVTSETGALDQPQHF
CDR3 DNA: TGTGTCACCAGCGAGACGGGGGCGCTGGATCAGCCCCAGCATTTT